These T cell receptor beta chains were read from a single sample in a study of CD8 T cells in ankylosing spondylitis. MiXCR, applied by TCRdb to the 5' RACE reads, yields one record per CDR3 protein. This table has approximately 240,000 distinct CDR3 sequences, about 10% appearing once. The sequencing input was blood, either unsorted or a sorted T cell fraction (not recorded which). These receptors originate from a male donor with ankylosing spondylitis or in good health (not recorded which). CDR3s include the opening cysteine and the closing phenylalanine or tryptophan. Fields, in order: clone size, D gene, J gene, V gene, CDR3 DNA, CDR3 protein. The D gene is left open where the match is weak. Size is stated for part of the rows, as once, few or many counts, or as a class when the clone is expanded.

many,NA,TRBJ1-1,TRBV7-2,TGTGCCAGCAGCGTGATGAACACTGAAGCTTTCTTT,CASSVMNTEAFF
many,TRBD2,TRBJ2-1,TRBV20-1,TGCAGTGCTAGAGAAGCGGGGGGGCCTTTTGGCAATGAGCAGTTCTTC,CSAREAGGPFGNEQFF
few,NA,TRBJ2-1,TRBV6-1,TGTGCCAGCAGCCGGGTAGAGACTCTAACGTTAGAGCAGTTCTTC,CASSRVETLTLEQFF
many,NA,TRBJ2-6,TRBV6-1,TGTGCCAGCAGGACCCCCAGCTCTGGGGCCAACGTCCTGACTTTC,CASRTPSSGANVLTF
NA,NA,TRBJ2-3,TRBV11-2,TGTGCCAGCAGCTTAAGCCCAGATACGCAGTATTTT,CASSLSPDTQYF
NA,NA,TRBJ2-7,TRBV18,TGTGCCAGCTCACCCAACAGGGCTGGCTACGAGCAGTACTTC,CASSPNRAGYEQYF
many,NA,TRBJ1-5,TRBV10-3,TGTGCCATCAGGCCAGGGAGTTCCGATCAGCCCCAGCATTTT,CAIRPGSSDQPQHF
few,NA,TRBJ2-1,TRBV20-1,TGCAGTGCTGCAGCGGGTGCAAAAGTGCAGTTCTTC,CSAAAGAKVQFF
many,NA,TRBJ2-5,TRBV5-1,TGCGCCAGCAGCTTTTTCGAAGAGACCCAGTACTTC,CASSFFEETQYF
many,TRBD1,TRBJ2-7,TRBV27,TGTGCCAGCAGTTCTCCCCTCGCCGGGACAGGGACTTACGAGCAGTACTTC,CASSSPLAGTGTYEQYF
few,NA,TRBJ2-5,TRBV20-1,TGCAGTGCTAGAGATCCGGGGACGGCCCAAGAGACCCAGTACTTC,CSARDPGTAQETQYF
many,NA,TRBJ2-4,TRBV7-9,TGTGCCAGCAGCTCCCGGGGAGGAGCCAAAAACATTCAGTACTTC,CASSSRGGAKNIQYF
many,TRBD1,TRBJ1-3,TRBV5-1,TGCGCCAGCAGCCCCCGGGACAGGGGACATTTT,CASSPRDRGHF
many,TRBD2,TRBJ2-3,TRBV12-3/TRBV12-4,TGTGCCAGCAGTTTAGGGCTAGCGGGAGGGTCAGATACGCAGTATTTT,CASSLGLAGGSDTQYF
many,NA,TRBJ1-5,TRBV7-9,TGTGCCAGCTCTAGGGAGGGCAATCAGCCCCAGCATTTT,CASSREGNQPQHF
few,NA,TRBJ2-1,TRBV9,TGTGCCAGCAGCGTAGTAGGTCGCCCCGACAATGAGCAGTTCTTC,CASSVVGRPDNEQFF
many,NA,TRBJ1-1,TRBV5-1,TGCGCCAGCAGCTTGGAATTGGGGACTGAAGCTTTCTTT,CASSLELGTEAFF
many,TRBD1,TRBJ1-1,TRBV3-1,TGTGCCAGCAGCCGACAGGGGGCAGAGACTGAAGCTTTCTTT,CASSRQGAETEAFF
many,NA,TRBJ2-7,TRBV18,TGTGCCAGCTCACCACCTGACAGGTACTCCTACGAGCAGTACTTC,CASSPPDRYSYEQYF
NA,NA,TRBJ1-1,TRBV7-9,TGTGCCAGCAGCGGTGGGTCTGGAGCTTTCTTT,CASSGGSGAFF
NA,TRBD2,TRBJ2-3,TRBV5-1,TGCGCCAGCAGCTTGAAGGCTAGCGGGGGAGCAGATACGCAGTATTTT,CASSLKASGGADTQYF
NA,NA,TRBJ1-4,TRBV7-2,TGTGCCAGCAGCCCCCGTACCGGGCCGGGTGAAAAACTGTTTTTT,CASSPRTGPGEKLFF
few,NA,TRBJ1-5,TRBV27,TGTGCCAGCAGTCCGAAAAGCGGTCAGCCCCAGCATTTT,CASSPKSGQPQHF
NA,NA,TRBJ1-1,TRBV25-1,TGTGCCAGCAGGATGGCGGGGGGCATGGTCACTGAAGCTTTCTTT,CASRMAGGMVTEAFF
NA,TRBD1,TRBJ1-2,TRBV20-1,TGCAGTGCTAGAGATAGGGGGCGGGGGATTATGGATGGCTACACCTTC,CSARDRGRGIMDGYTF
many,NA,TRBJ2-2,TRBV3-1,TGTGCCAGCAGCCAAGACAGGGGATCCGGGGAGCTGTTTTTT,CASSQDRGSGELFF
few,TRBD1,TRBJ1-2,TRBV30,TGTGCCTGGAGAGGGGGACAGACTAACTATGGCTACACCTTC,CAWRGGQTNYGYTF
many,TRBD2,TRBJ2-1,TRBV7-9,TGTGCCAGCACCCGGGGACTAGCGGGAGGGCCAAGGGCGGACGTGGATGAGCAGTTCTTC,CASTRGLAGGPRADVDEQFF
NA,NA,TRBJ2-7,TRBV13,TGTGCCAGCAGCTTATGGGGGGCGGACCACGAGCAGTACTTC,CASSLWGADHEQYF
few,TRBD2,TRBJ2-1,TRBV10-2,TGCGCCAGCAGTCTCTCCCTGACTAGCGGGGGGACTCTGGGACTCGACAATGAGCAGTTCTTC,CASSLSLTSGGTLGLDNEQFF
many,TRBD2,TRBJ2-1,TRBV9,TGTGCCAGCAGCGGCGGACTAGCGGGAGAGGGAGAGCAGTTCTTC,CASSGGLAGEGEQFF
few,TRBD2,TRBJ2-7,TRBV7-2,TGTGCCAGCAGCGAGACTAGCGGGGGATCCTACGAGCAGTACTTC,CASSETSGGSYEQYF
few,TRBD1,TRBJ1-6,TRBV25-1,TGTGCCAGCAGTGCGACAGGGGATTCACCCCTCCACTTT,CASSATGDSPLHF
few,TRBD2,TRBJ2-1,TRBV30,TGTGCCTGGAGCCGCGGGGGGGCTCGAGAGCAGTTCTTC,CAWSRGGAREQFF
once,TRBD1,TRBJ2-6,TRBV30,TGTGCCTGGAGGGGACAGACTGTGGCTTCTGGGGCCAACGTCCTGACTTTC,CAWRGQTVASGANVLTF